This TCR beta chain was found in a study of T cells after yellow fever vaccination. Turning to the study itself: SMART-Seq v4 Ultra Low Input prepared the low-cell-number fractions.

Using its own MiXCR run on the 5' RACE reads, TCRdb lists one record per CDR3 protein. This table holds 300,000 to 400,000 distinct CDR3 sequences, 9.5% to 12% found once. Study observations and caveats: Clones that expanded after primary vaccination mostly reappeared after the booster (96% CD4, approximately 85% CD8). Within FACS-sorted repertoires, abundant clonotypes contaminating from the bulk population could be present. Peak timing came faster in the weaker secondary response, day 5 versus 15.

Details on this clonotype: Its specificity is not known.

Trimming took off 0 bases at V and 0 bases at J, with 11 bases between the two ends. This CDR3 has 16 residues. The germline V gene has CDR1 ENHRY and CDR2 SYGVKD. The sequence came from a man younger than 35 who received the YFV17D yellow fever vaccine. The V and J genes are TRBV10-3 and TRBJ1-1, with no clear D. Here the sequenced sample was CD4+ T cells sorted from PBMCs, taken 45 days after the yellow fever booster vaccination. The CDR3 is CAISESKARMNTEAFF. CDR3 nucleotides: TGTGCCATCAGTGAGTCGAAGGCTCGCATGAACACTGAAGCTTTCTTT.